The T cell receptor beta chain under discussion was sequenced for a study of T cell repertoires in cytomegalovirus infection. Study-wide context: Recently identified HLA-C-restricted CMV epitopes were among the peptides used. An indication of both CMV infection and matching HLA type came from public TCR beta signatures. Study-level points and caveats: Adding up the frequency of public TCR beta families identified people who carried CMV plus the relevant HLA. CMV-specific TCR beta clonotypes restricted by HLA-C dominated the ex vivo response.

V was pared by 4 bases and J by 3 bases, with 12 bases between. Germline assignment: CDR1 MDHEN and CDR2 SYDVKM. This CDR3 has 15 residues. There are a few counts of this clonotype. Its antigen remains unidentified. TCRdb reprocessed the reads with MiXCR, giving one entry per CDR3 protein. The table lists 650,000 to 900,000 distinct CDR3 sequences, around a third of them singletons. Sequences were derived from cultured CD8+ T cells from PBMCs, sampled from culture after CMV antigen stimulation. This receptor was obtained from a human donor in good health (CMV status not recorded). Some clones in this sample may be carry-over from other donors' samples. This chain uses TRBV28 with TRBJ2-2; perhaps TRBD2 as D (6 bases). The CDR3 is CASSSGDADTGELFF. The CDR3 nucleotides read TGTGCCAGCAGTTCGGGGGATGCTGACACCGGGGAGCTGTTTTTT.